This paragraph reports one T cell receptor beta chain. The record originates from a study of control samples from healthy donors and cancer patients. Using immunoSEQ multiplex PCR, the repertoire was profiled, and TCRdb retains in-frame clones only, with some absent. The sample shows around 180,000 clones, roughly 88% of them seen only once. Trimming removed 4 bases at V and 10 bases at J, with 12 bases between. From germline, CDR1 is SGHRS and CDR2 YFSETQ. The CDR3 is 13 residues long. This TCR was recovered from a woman in her twenties or thirties in good health. What was sequenced was blood. This chain links TRBV5-1 with TRBJ1-6; D possibly corresponds to TRBD1 (6 bases). CDR3 DNA: TGCGCCAGCAGCGTCCGACAGGAATCACCCCTCCACTTT. It translates to CASSVRQESPLHF.